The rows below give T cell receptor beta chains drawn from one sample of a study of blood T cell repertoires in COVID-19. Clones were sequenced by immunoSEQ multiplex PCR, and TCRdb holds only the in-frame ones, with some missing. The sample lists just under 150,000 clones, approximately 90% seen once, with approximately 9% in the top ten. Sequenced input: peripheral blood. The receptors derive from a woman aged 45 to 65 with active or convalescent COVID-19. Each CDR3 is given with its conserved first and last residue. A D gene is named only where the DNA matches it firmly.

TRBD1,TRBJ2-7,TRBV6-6,TGTGCCAGCAGTTCCCCAACGGACAGGGTAAACGAGCAGTACTTC,CASSSPTDRVNEQYF
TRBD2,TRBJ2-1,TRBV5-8,TGTGCCAGCAGCTTGAGCGGGGGGCCAACCAATGAGCAGTTCTTC,CASSLSGGPTNEQFF
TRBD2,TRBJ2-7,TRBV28,TGTGCCAGCAGTTCACATGCTAGCGGTAACTACGAGCAGTACTTC,CASSSHASGNYEQYF
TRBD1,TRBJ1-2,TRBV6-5,TGTGCCAGCAGCGGACAGGGTTCTCGTGGCTACACCTTC,CASSGQGSRGYTF
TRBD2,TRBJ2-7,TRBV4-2,TGTGCCAGCAGCCAAGAACTAGCGGGGGGGTTCGAGCAGTACTTC,CASSQELAGGFEQYF
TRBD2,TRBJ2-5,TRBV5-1,TGCGCCAGCAGACTTTCTAGCGGCCAAGAGACCCAGTACTTC,CASRLSSGQETQYF
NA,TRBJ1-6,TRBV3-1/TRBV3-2,TGTGCCAGCAGCCTACTCCGCCCAGGGTATAATTCACCCCTCCACTTT,CASSLLRPGYNSPLHF
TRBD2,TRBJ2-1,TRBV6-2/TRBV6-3,TGTGCCAGCAGTGCGGGACTAGCCCATGAGCAGTTCTTC,CASSAGLAHEQFF
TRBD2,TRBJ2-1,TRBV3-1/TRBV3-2,TGTGCCAGCAGCCAAGGTTCGGGACTAGCGGAGGCCAGCTCCTACAATGAGCAGTTCTTC,CASSQGSGLAEASSYNEQFF
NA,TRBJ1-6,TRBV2,TGTGCCAGCAGTGAGCGGAGTGTGTCACCCCTCCACTTT,CASSERSVSPLHF